The 7 T cell receptor beta chains below were found in one sample sequenced in a study of cytomegalovirus exposure and HLA in healthy donors. In the PCR, 60 Vbeta and 13 Jbeta primers were used. Using immunoSEQ multiplex PCR, the repertoire was profiled, and TCRdb retains in-frame clones only, with some absent. Of over 150,000 clones listed, approximately 77% are singletons. The sequenced material came from PBMCs. The receptors shown here come from a young man in good health and CMV-seropositive.

The chain couples TRBV10-2 to TRBJ2-3; 7 bases are shared with TRBD2. Trimming cost V 3 bases and J 3 bases; bases outside gene matches: 3. Germline V gives CDR1 WSHSY, CDR2 SAAADI. CDR3 length equals 14 residues. CDR3 in DNA: TGCGCCAGCAGTGACGGGGGGTCAACAGATACGCAGTATTTT. This gives the protein CASSDGGSTDTQYF.

The chain has TRBV7-2 and TRBJ2-2; perhaps TRBD2 as D (5 bases). Germline V CDR1 and CDR2: SGHTA, FQGNSA. CDR3 size: 14 residues. V lost 5 bases to trimming and J lost 6 bases, with 13 bases between them. This CDR3 reads CASSVDSFPGELFF. The CDR3 coding sequence is TGTGCCAGCAGCGTGGACTCGTTCCCCGGGGAGCTGTTTTTT.

This chain connects TRBV5-1 to TRBJ2-1; 8 positions agree with TRBD2. Germline CDR1 SGHRS, CDR2 YFSETQ. V dropped 4 bases and J dropped 7; count of bases not matched to a gene: 7. This CDR3 has 14 residues. In DNA, the CDR3 is TGCGCCAGCAGCGTCCGGGGGGGAAATAATGAGCAGTTCTTC. Amino acid sequence: CASSVRGGNNEQFF.

The rearrangement joins TRBV28 to TRBJ1-4; 10 bases line up with TRBD1. The germline gives CDR1 MDHEN, CDR2 SYDVKM. V gave up 3 bases and J gave up 7 bases; unmatched junction bases: 17. This CDR3 region has 19 residues. The DNA of the CDR3 is TGTGCCAGCAGTTTCCCGGGACAGGGGAGCCGAACCGGAGTTGAAAAACTGTTTTTT. Translated: CASSFPGQGSRTGVEKLFF.

The chain has TRBV10-3 and TRBJ2-2; 10 positions agree with TRBD1. The V and J ends lost 3 bases and 5 bases, in that order; junction bases with no gene match: 9. From germline, CDR1 is ENHRY and CDR2 SYGVKD. The CDR3 is 17 amino acids. The DNA for the CDR3 is TGTGCCATCAGTGAATCCCGGGACAGGGGTAGAACCGGGGAGCTGTTTTTT. Protein: CAISESRDRGRTGELFF.

This rearrangement joins TRBV15 to TRBJ1-4; no definite D call. Per germline, CDR1 LNHNV and CDR2 YYDKDF (reference sequence). The CDR3 runs to 17 residues. The V gene lost 0 bases and the J gene lost 4 bases, with 15 bases spanning the gap. CDR3 sequence reads: CATSRDLHGQSNEKLFF. DNA of the CDR3: TGTGCCACCAGCAGAGATCTGCATGGGCAGAGTAATGAAAAACTGTTTTTT.

V and J are TRBV15 and TRBJ1-3, with D perhaps matching TRBD1 (6 bases). Between the trimmed V and J ends, which lost 4 bases and 2 bases, there was a span of 9 bases. The CDR3 is 14 residues long. Germline loops: CDR1 LNHNV, CDR2 YYDKDF (reference sequence). CDR3 residues: CATSTRTAGNTIYF. The DNA of the CDR3 is TGTGCCACCAGCACTCGGACAGCTGGAAACACCATATATTTT.